A single count supports the clone carrying this TCR beta chain. The sample originates from a study of shared T cell receptors in the human thymus. Here immunoSEQ multiplex PCR was the method, and the copy in TCRdb shows in-frame clones only, minus some. The data show roughly 410,000 clones, with 85% to 95% seen just once and around 0.019% held by the top ten. Trimming shortened V by 4 bases and J by 4 bases, and 14 bases separated the two germline ends. The germline V gene has CDR1 GTSNPN and CDR2 SVGIG (reference sequence). The CDR3 consists of 14 residues. The TCR comes from a human donor. The J gene is TRBJ2-1, the V gene TRBV30; possibly TRBD1 for D (7 bases). The sequenced sample consisted of thymocytes. CDR3 region: CAWNGQGGYNEQFF. CDR3 DNA sequence: TGTGCCTGGAACGGGCAGGGGGGTTACAATGAGCAGTTCTTC. Using reference TRBV30 and TRBJ2-1 for the parts outside the CDR3, the full variable domain is SQTIHQWPATLVQPVGSPLSLECTVEGTSNPNLYWYRQAAGRGLQLLFYSVGIGQISSEVPQNLSASRPQDRQFILSSKKLLLSDSGFYLCAWNGQGGYNEQFFGPGTRLTVL.